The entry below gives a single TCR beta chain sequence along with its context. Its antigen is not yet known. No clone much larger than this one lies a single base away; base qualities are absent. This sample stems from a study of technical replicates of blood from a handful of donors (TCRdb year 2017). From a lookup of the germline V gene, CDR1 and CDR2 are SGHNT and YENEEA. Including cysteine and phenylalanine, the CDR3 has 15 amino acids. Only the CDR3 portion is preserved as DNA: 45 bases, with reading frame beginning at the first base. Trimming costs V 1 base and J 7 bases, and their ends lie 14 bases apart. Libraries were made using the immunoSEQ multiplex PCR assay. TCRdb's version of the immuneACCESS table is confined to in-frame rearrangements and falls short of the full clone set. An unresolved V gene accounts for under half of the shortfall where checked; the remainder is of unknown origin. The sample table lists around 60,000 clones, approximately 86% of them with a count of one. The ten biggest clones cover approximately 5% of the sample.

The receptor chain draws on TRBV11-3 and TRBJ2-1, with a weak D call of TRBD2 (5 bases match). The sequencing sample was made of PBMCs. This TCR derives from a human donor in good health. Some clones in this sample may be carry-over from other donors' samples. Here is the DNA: TGTGCCAGCAGCTTAGCGGGGAGTATTGGTAATGAGCAGTTCTTC. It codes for CASSLAGSIGNEQFF. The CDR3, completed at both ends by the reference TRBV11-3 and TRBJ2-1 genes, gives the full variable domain EAGVVQSPRYKIIEKKQPVAFWCNPISGHNTLYWYLQNLGQGPELLIRYENEEAVDDSQLPKDRFSAERLKGVDSTLKIQPAELGDSAVYLCASSLAGSIGNEQFFGPGTRLTVL.